A single sample gave rise to the 6 T cell receptor beta chains below, sequenced in a study of T cell responses to AZD1222 COVID-19 vaccine. Generated by immunoSEQ multiplex PCR, the TCRdb table keeps only in-frame clones and is missing some. The table shows over 130,000 clones, with about 93% occurring only once. The sequencing used peripheral blood, collected 28 days after the second AZD1222 dose. The receptors shown here come from an adult who received the AZD1222 COVID-19 vaccine.

This clone has more than one count but fewer than ten. The chain is built from TRBV4-1 and TRBJ2-2; no definite D call. This CDR3 spans 14 amino acids. In germline, CDR1 is MGHRA, CDR2 YSYEKL. Trimming pared 0 bases from V and 6 bases from J, leaving 8 bases between. CDR3 in amino acids: CASSQDMTSGELFF. CDR3 DNA: TGCGCCAGCAGCCAAGATATGACGTCCGGGGAGCTGTTTTTT.

The CDR3 DNA reads TGTGCCAGCAGCTTAGTCCGCTTGGGACAGGGTGTTCTCACCTTC. Its translation: CASSLVRLGQGVLTF. The chain joins TRBV7-2 to TRBJ1-2; 9 nucleotides align to TRBD1. This CDR3 contains 15 residues. V dropped 1 base and J dropped 13; count of bases not matched to a gene: 13. The germline gives CDR1 SGHTA, CDR2 FQGNSA.

In nucleotides, the CDR3 is TGCAGCGCTGGGGACGGAATCTCTGGAAACACCATATATTTT. Its protein is CSAGDGISGNTIYF. The rearrangement joins TRBV29-1 to TRBJ1-3; the D gene is possibly TRBD1 (5 bases). Germline CDR1 SQVTM, CDR2 ANQGSEA. V was cut by 7 bases and J by 0 bases, with 13 bases left in between. This CDR3 spans 14 amino acids.

The V call is TRBV3-1 (or the pseudogene TRBV3-2), the J call TRBJ2-7; TRBD1 agrees at 7 bases. V was clipped by 6 bases and J by 1 base; unmatched bases: 6. The CDR3 length is 14 residues. From germline, CDR1 is LGHDT and CDR2 YNNKEL (reference sequence). For the CDR3, the DNA is TGTGCCAGCAGTCTGAACAGGGGTTCCTACGAGCAGTACTTC. It is translated as CASSLNRGSYEQYF.

The V gene is TRBV30, the J gene TRBJ1-1; D not certain. Trimming took off 4 bases at V and 0 bases at J, with 9 bases between the two ends. The CDR3 consists of 13 residues. The germline CDR1 and CDR2 sequences are GTSNPN and SVGIG (reference sequence). CDR3 residues: CAWNARVNTEAFF. The CDR3, as DNA: TGTGCCTGGAACGCTAGGGTGAACACTGAAGCTTTCTTT.

This chain links TRBV12-5 with TRBJ2-7; the D is unclear. V gave up 7 bases and J gave up 2 bases, with 18 bases separating them. The CDR3 has 15 amino acids. Germline values: CDR1 LGHNT, CDR2 FRNRAP. CDR3 protein: CASVPDPPDPYEQYF. In nucleotides, the CDR3 is TGTGCTAGTGTCCCGGACCCTCCAGACCCCTACGAGCAGTACTTC.